The rows below give T cell receptor beta chains drawn from one sample of a study of blood T cell repertoires in COVID-19. This table comes from immunoSEQ multiplex PCR, and its TCRdb copy is limited to in-frame clones, with some not included. The repertoire consists of more than 150,000 clones, with approximately 87% occurring once and the leading ten covering around 12%. Sequencing was carried out using peripheral blood. The receptors here all came from a woman between 65 and 79 years old with COVID-19, enrolled during active disease. Each CDR3 is given with its conserved first and last residue. The D gene is left open where the match is weak. The size of a clone is reported for some rows only, either as once, few or many, or as a class for expanded clones.

J gene | V gene | D gene | clone size | CDR3 protein | CDR3 DNA
TRBJ1-5 | TRBV7-2 | NA | NA | CASRLDYTISNQPQHF | TGTGCCAGCAGATTAGACTACACTATTAGCAATCAGCCCCAGCATTTT
TRBJ2-7 | TRBV5-6 | TRBD1 | NA | CASSRTTGYEQYF | TGTGCCAGCAGCCGGACGACAGGGTACGAGCAGTACTTC
TRBJ1-6 | TRBV3-1/TRBV3-2 | TRBD1 | NA | CASSRTQGSAGSPLHF | TGTGCCAGCAGCCGCACACAGGGGAGTGCGGGATCACCCCTCCACTTT
TRBJ2-7 | TRBV6-5 | NA | NA | CASTSGRGSEQYF | TGTGCCAGCACCTCGGGCAGGGGAAGCGAGCAGTACTTC
TRBJ1-3 | TRBV6-1 | NA | NA | CASSVSQGVSGNTIYF | TGTGCCAGCAGTGTGTCCCAGGGCGTCTCTGGAAACACCATATATTTT
TRBJ2-1 | TRBV19 | NA | NA | CASSITQGNNEQFF | TGTGCCAGTAGTATAACACAGGGAAACAATGAGCAGTTCTTC
TRBJ2-5 | TRBV6-5 | TRBD1 | NA | CASSFGQGGVETQYF | TGTGCCAGCAGTTTCGGACAGGGCGGGGTGGAGACCCAGTACTTC
TRBJ1-5 | TRBV28 | NA | NA | CASSPGQNLWQPQHF | TGTGCCAGCAGTCCGGGACAAAACCTTTGGCAGCCCCAGCATTTT
TRBJ2-1 | TRBV18 | TRBD2 | NA | CASSPLTSGRNEQFF | TGTGCCAGCTCACCACTTACTAGCGGGAGAAATGAGCAGTTCTTC
TRBJ2-7 | TRBV12-3/TRBV12-4 | NA | NA | CASSFGSAYEQYF | TGTGCCAGCAGCTTCGGGTCAGCCTACGAGCAGTACTTC
TRBJ2-7 | TRBV6-5 | NA | few | CASRWTTGSYEQYF | TGTGCCAGCAGATGGACCACGGGGTCCTACGAGCAGTACTTC
TRBJ2-7 | TRBV7-2 | TRBD2 | NA | CASSLFATSSEQYF | TGTGCCAGCAGCTTATTCGCGACTAGCAGTGAGCAGTACTTC
TRBJ2-5 | TRBV6-6 | TRBD1 | once | CASSPDRGSETQYF | TGTGCCAGCAGTCCGGACAGGGGGTCGGAGACCCAGTACTTC
TRBJ2-5 | TRBV3-1/TRBV3-2 | TRBD1 | NA | CASSRQGAETQYF | TGTGCCAGCAGCCGACAGGGGGCAGAGACCCAGTACTTC
TRBJ1-1 | TRBV4-1 | NA | NA | CASTRTPTGQYTEAFF | TGCGCCAGCACCCGAACACCTACAGGGCAGTATACTGAAGCTTTCTTT
TRBJ1-2 | TRBV4-1 | TRBD1 | NA | CASSQTGLGYGYTF | TGCGCCAGCAGCCAGACAGGGCTTGGCTATGGCTACACCTTC